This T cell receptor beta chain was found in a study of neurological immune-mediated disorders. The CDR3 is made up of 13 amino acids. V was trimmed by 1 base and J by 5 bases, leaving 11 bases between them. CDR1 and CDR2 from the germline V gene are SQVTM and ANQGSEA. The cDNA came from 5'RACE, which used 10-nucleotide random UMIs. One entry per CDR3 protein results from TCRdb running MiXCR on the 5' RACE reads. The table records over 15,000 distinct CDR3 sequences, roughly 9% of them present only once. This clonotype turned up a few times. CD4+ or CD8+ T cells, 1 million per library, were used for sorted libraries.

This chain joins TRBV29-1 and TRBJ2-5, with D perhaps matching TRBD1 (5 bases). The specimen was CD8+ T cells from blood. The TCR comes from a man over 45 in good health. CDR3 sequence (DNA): TGCAGCGTTGAAGGGGGCAGGGCGGAGACCCAGTACTTC. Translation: CSVEGGRAETQYF.